Listed below are T cell receptor beta chains from one sample, sequenced in a study of shared clonotypes between healthy human individuals. The protocol was immunoSEQ multiplex PCR, while the TCRdb copy is restricted to in-frame clones and leaves out a portion. The sample shows some 2,400,000 clones, 90% to 97% of them seen only once. The sequenced material came from naive CD4+ T cells sorted from blood. The source is a young man in good health. CDR3s include the opening cysteine and the closing phenylalanine or tryptophan. Fields, in order: CDR3 DNA, CDR3 protein, J gene, V gene, clone size, D gene. The D gene is left open where the match is weak. Some rows mark clone size as missing; the rest say once, few, many or name a class of expanded clone.

cdr3_nt: TGTGCCAGCAGCTCGGTTGGGGGAGTTCAGCCCCAGCATTTT
cdr3_aa: CASSSVGGVQPQHF
j_call: TRBJ1-5
v_call: TRBV11-2
clone_size: -
d_call: -

cdr3_nt: TGCGCCAGCAGCCAAGATCGGGCGACAGGGCCACCCCTCCACTTT
cdr3_aa: CASSQDRATGPPLHF
j_call: TRBJ1-6
v_call: TRBV4-1
clone_size: -
d_call: TRBD1

cdr3_nt: TGTGCCAGCAACCGGGATGGGATCACCTACGAGCAGTACTTC
cdr3_aa: CASNRDGITYEQYF
j_call: TRBJ2-7
v_call: TRBV2
clone_size: -
d_call: -

cdr3_nt: TGTGCCTGGAGTGTCCGACAGGGGAATTACGAGCAGTACTTC
cdr3_aa: CAWSVRQGNYEQYF
j_call: TRBJ2-7
v_call: TRBV30
clone_size: -
d_call: TRBD1

cdr3_nt: TGTGCCAGCAGTGAACAGGGGGCTATATCTGGAAACACCATATATTTT
cdr3_aa: CASSEQGAISGNTIYF
j_call: TRBJ1-3
v_call: TRBV6-1
clone_size: -
d_call: TRBD1

cdr3_nt: TGTGCCAGCAGTGAAGCCGGCAGAAATCAGCCCCAGCATTTT
cdr3_aa: CASSEAGRNQPQHF
j_call: TRBJ1-5
v_call: TRBV6-1
clone_size: once
d_call: -

cdr3_nt: TGTGCCATCAGCTCCTCAATGGGGAACGAGCAGTACTTC
cdr3_aa: CAISSSMGNEQYF
j_call: TRBJ2-7
v_call: TRBV10-3
clone_size: -
d_call: -

cdr3_nt: TGTGCCAGCAGCTGGTCCTCCTCGGGGAGCATCTACAATGAGCAGTTCTTC
cdr3_aa: CASSWSSSGSIYNEQFF
j_call: TRBJ2-1
v_call: TRBV5-6
clone_size: -
d_call: -

cdr3_nt: TGTGCCAGCAGTTTTCGACTCAGGGGGTCACGGACTAGCAATCAGCCCCAGCATTTT
cdr3_aa: CASSFRLRGSRTSNQPQHF
j_call: TRBJ1-5
v_call: TRBV28
clone_size: -
d_call: TRBD1

cdr3_nt: TGTGCCAGCAGTGGAGGAGAGACCCAGTACTTC
cdr3_aa: CASSGGETQYF
j_call: TRBJ2-5
v_call: TRBV6-1
clone_size: -
d_call: -

cdr3_nt: TGTGCCAGCAGTCCCATGGGGACAGGAGCCTATGGCTACACCTTC
cdr3_aa: CASSPMGTGAYGYTF
j_call: TRBJ1-2
v_call: TRBV25-1
clone_size: -
d_call: TRBD1

cdr3_nt: TGTGCCAGCAGCCCGGGACAGGATGAAAAACTGTTTTTT
cdr3_aa: CASSPGQDEKLFF
j_call: TRBJ1-4
v_call: TRBV5-4
clone_size: -
d_call: TRBD1

cdr3_nt: TGTGCCAGCAGCCCTCAGACGGGGGTCGCGCTCGATGAGCAGTTCTTC
cdr3_aa: CASSPQTGVALDEQFF
j_call: TRBJ2-1
v_call: TRBV5-6
clone_size: -
d_call: -

cdr3_nt: TGTGCCAGCAGCTTAGGGGGGAAGAACACTGAAGCTTTCTTT
cdr3_aa: CASSLGGKNTEAFF
j_call: TRBJ1-1
v_call: TRBV7-9
clone_size: -
d_call: -

cdr3_nt: TGTGCCATCAGTGCGGGACAGGGGTACGAGCAGTACTTC
cdr3_aa: CAISAGQGYEQYF
j_call: TRBJ2-7
v_call: TRBV10-3
clone_size: -
d_call: TRBD1

cdr3_nt: TGCGCCAGCAACTCCGGGCCGGAGGAGACCCAGTACTTC
cdr3_aa: CASNSGPEETQYF
j_call: TRBJ2-5
v_call: TRBV5-1
clone_size: -
d_call: -

cdr3_nt: TGTGCCAGCAGACTCGACGGGGAAGCGAACACTGAAGCTTTCTTT
cdr3_aa: CASRLDGEANTEAFF
j_call: TRBJ1-1
v_call: TRBV5-4
clone_size: -
d_call: -

cdr3_nt: TGTGCCATCAGTGAGTCTGGGGGCAGGGACGAGCAGTACTTC
cdr3_aa: CAISESGGRDEQYF
j_call: TRBJ2-7
v_call: TRBV10-3
clone_size: -
d_call: -

cdr3_nt: TGTGCCTGGAGTGTAGAGACAGTTAATTCACCCCTCCACTTT
cdr3_aa: CAWSVETVNSPLHF
j_call: TRBJ1-6
v_call: TRBV30
clone_size: few
d_call: -

cdr3_nt: TGTGCCAGCAGGCAGGCCGGGGGGAAGACCCTACCCCAAGAGACCCAGTACTTC
cdr3_aa: CASRQAGGKTLPQETQYF
j_call: TRBJ2-5
v_call: TRBV28
clone_size: -
d_call: TRBD2

cdr3_nt: TGCGCCAGCAGCCGCGAAAACAGGGAAAATGAGCAGTTCTTC
cdr3_aa: CASSRENRENEQFF
j_call: TRBJ2-1
v_call: TRBV4-1
clone_size: -
d_call: -

cdr3_nt: TGTGCCAGTTGGCGGGTAGGATCTCAAGAGACCCAGTACTTC
cdr3_aa: CASWRVGSQETQYF
j_call: TRBJ2-5
v_call: TRBV19
clone_size: once
d_call: -

cdr3_nt: TGCAGCGTCGGACAGGGGAGTGGAAACACCATATATTTT
cdr3_aa: CSVGQGSGNTIYF
j_call: TRBJ1-3
v_call: TRBV29-1
clone_size: -
d_call: TRBD1

cdr3_nt: TGTGCCAGCAGAACCGGGACAGGGGTCTACAATGAGCAGTTCTTC
cdr3_aa: CASRTGTGVYNEQFF
j_call: TRBJ2-1
v_call: TRBV6-5
clone_size: -
d_call: TRBD1

cdr3_nt: TGTGCCAGCAGCCGGGCGGGGGGTTACACCGGGGAGCTGTTTTTT
cdr3_aa: CASSRAGGYTGELFF
j_call: TRBJ2-2
v_call: TRBV11-2
clone_size: -
d_call: TRBD2

cdr3_nt: TGTGCCAGCAGCGTAGGGGCGGGACAGGGAATCCAAGAGACCCAGTACTTC
cdr3_aa: CASSVGAGQGIQETQYF
j_call: TRBJ2-5
v_call: TRBV9
clone_size: once
d_call: TRBD1

cdr3_nt: TGCGCCAGCAGTGATGGACAGGGGTGGGAAAAACTGTTTTTT
cdr3_aa: CASSDGQGWEKLFF
j_call: TRBJ1-4
v_call: TRBV5-1
clone_size: -
d_call: TRBD1

cdr3_nt: TGTGCCAGTAGTGTGACTAGCGGGCCCACAGATACGCAGTATTTT
cdr3_aa: CASSVTSGPTDTQYF
j_call: TRBJ2-3
v_call: TRBV19
clone_size: -
d_call: TRBD2

cdr3_nt: TGTGCCAGCAGTGAGCCGGGACCCAGTACAGAGACCCAGTACTTC
cdr3_aa: CASSEPGPSTETQYF
j_call: TRBJ2-5
v_call: TRBV2
clone_size: -
d_call: -

cdr3_nt: TGTGCCAGCAAAGCTGGGGCCGGGGGTGAGCAGTTCTTC
cdr3_aa: CASKAGAGGEQFF
j_call: TRBJ2-1
v_call: TRBV7-8
clone_size: -
d_call: -

cdr3_nt: TGTGCCAGCAGTCTTGGACCCTCCTACAATGAGCAGTTCTTC
cdr3_aa: CASSLGPSYNEQFF
j_call: TRBJ2-1
v_call: TRBV6-5
clone_size: -
d_call: -

cdr3_nt: TGCGCCAGCAGCTTGGCCGGGGGAGGAAACACCGGGGAGCTGTTTTTT
cdr3_aa: CASSLAGGGNTGELFF
j_call: TRBJ2-2
v_call: TRBV5-1
clone_size: -
d_call: -

cdr3_nt: TGTGCCAGCAGTAAGGGACTATGGCAAGAGACCCAGTACTTC
cdr3_aa: CASSKGLWQETQYF
j_call: TRBJ2-5
v_call: TRBV6-5
clone_size: -
d_call: TRBD2

cdr3_nt: TGCGCCAGCAGCTGGACTAGCGGGAGGGAAGAGACCCAGTACTTC
cdr3_aa: CASSWTSGREETQYF
j_call: TRBJ2-5
v_call: TRBV5-1
clone_size: -
d_call: TRBD2

cdr3_nt: TGTGCCAGCAGCGGCAATCGGGGAAGTGGCTACACCTTC
cdr3_aa: CASSGNRGSGYTF
j_call: TRBJ1-2
v_call: TRBV7-2
clone_size: -
d_call: -

cdr3_nt: TGTGCCAGCACCGAGGGGACTAGCGGGGGTAGGCGAAAAGGCGAGCAGTACTTC
cdr3_aa: CASTEGTSGGRRKGEQYF
j_call: TRBJ2-7
v_call: TRBV6-4
clone_size: -
d_call: TRBD2

cdr3_nt: TGTGCCTGCTCGGACAGGGCTAACTATGGCTACACCTTC
cdr3_aa: CACSDRANYGYTF
j_call: TRBJ1-2
v_call: TRBV30
clone_size: -
d_call: TRBD1

cdr3_nt: TGTGCCAGCTCAGGGACCGACTTTGGGGAGACCCAGTACTTC
cdr3_aa: CASSGTDFGETQYF
j_call: TRBJ2-5
v_call: TRBV7-9
clone_size: -
d_call: -

cdr3_nt: TGCGCCAGCAGCCCGGGCCGGGGTGGGATAAAAGAGACCCAGTACTTC
cdr3_aa: CASSPGRGGIKETQYF
j_call: TRBJ2-5
v_call: TRBV5-1
clone_size: -
d_call: -

cdr3_nt: TGTGCCATCAGTTCACAGGGGTCAGACACTGAAGCTTTCTTT
cdr3_aa: CAISSQGSDTEAFF
j_call: TRBJ1-1
v_call: TRBV10-3
clone_size: -
d_call: TRBD1

cdr3_nt: TGTGCCAGAAGCACTCGGACAGACTCTGGGGCCAACGTCCTGACTTTC
cdr3_aa: CARSTRTDSGANVLTF
j_call: TRBJ2-6
v_call: TRBV5-3
clone_size: -
d_call: -

cdr3_nt: TGTGCCAGCAGCGTACCCGGTGGTAGGAATGAGCAGTTCTTC
cdr3_aa: CASSVPGGRNEQFF
j_call: TRBJ2-1
v_call: TRBV9
clone_size: -
d_call: -

cdr3_nt: TGTGCCAGCAGCTTAAGTTCGTGGTGTCCAGGGCCAGGGAACGAGCAGTACTTC
cdr3_aa: CASSLSSWCPGPGNEQYF
j_call: TRBJ2-7
v_call: TRBV7-4
clone_size: -
d_call: -

cdr3_nt: TGCGCCAGCAGCCGGGACAGACCTATGAACACTGAAGCTTTCTTT
cdr3_aa: CASSRDRPMNTEAFF
j_call: TRBJ1-1
v_call: TRBV5-1
clone_size: -
d_call: TRBD1

cdr3_nt: TGTGCCAGCAGTTTAAGACCAGACAGCTACTACGAGCAGTACTTC
cdr3_aa: CASSLRPDSYYEQYF
j_call: TRBJ2-7
v_call: TRBV21-1
clone_size: once
d_call: -

cdr3_nt: TGTGCCAGCTCACCACCCGGGACAGCGACCCCCTACGAGCAGTACTTC
cdr3_aa: CASSPPGTATPYEQYF
j_call: TRBJ2-7
v_call: TRBV18
clone_size: -
d_call: TRBD1

cdr3_nt: TGTGCCAGCACGGGGGTGAGCGGCTATGGCTACACCTTC
cdr3_aa: CASTGVSGYGYTF
j_call: TRBJ1-2
v_call: TRBV2
clone_size: -
d_call: -

cdr3_nt: TGTGCCAGTAGAGAAACAGGGATGAACACTGAAGCTTTCTTT
cdr3_aa: CASRETGMNTEAFF
j_call: TRBJ1-1
v_call: TRBV19
clone_size: -
d_call: -

cdr3_nt: TGTGCCTGGAGACTAGCGGGAGGACGCACAGATACGCAGTATTTT
cdr3_aa: CAWRLAGGRTDTQYF
j_call: TRBJ2-3
v_call: TRBV30
clone_size: -
d_call: TRBD2

cdr3_nt: TGTGCCAGTAGTATAGATCGAAAGGTATACTATGGCTACACCTTC
cdr3_aa: CASSIDRKVYYGYTF
j_call: TRBJ1-2
v_call: TRBV19
clone_size: -
d_call: -

cdr3_nt: TGTGCCATCAGTGAGTCTGGTGACAGACTTGAGTTC
cdr3_aa: CAISESGDRLEF
j_call: TRBJ1-4
v_call: TRBV10-3
clone_size: -
d_call: -

cdr3_nt: TGTGCCAGCATAAGTGGGACCCAACAGCCCCAGCATTTT
cdr3_aa: CASISGTQQPQHF
j_call: TRBJ1-5
v_call: TRBV6-1
clone_size: -
d_call: -

cdr3_nt: TGTGCCAGCAGCCGCGCCTTGGTCAGCGCTTACAATGAGCAGTTCTTC
cdr3_aa: CASSRALVSAYNEQFF
j_call: TRBJ2-1
v_call: TRBV11-2
clone_size: -
d_call: -